This is a list of T cell receptor beta chains from one sample in a study of long-term antiretroviral therapy in people with HIV. The method was immunoSEQ multiplex PCR; TCRdb's version includes in-frame clones alone and lacks a portion of them. There are about 25,000 clones in the sample; roughly 79% occur only once, and approximately 12% lies in the top ten. The sample here was unsorted PBMCs, taken 2.1 years after starting antiretroviral therapy. The receptors were gathered from a man younger than 45 with HIV. Both conserved end residues are trimmed from each CDR3. The D gene is left open where the match is weak.

j_call: TRBJ2-1; v_call: TRBV7-9; d_call: .; cdr3_aa: ASSLAVGGEQF
j_call: TRBJ2-7; v_call: TRBV28; d_call: .; cdr3_aa: ASNDRHEQY
j_call: TRBJ2-3; v_call: TRBV5-1; d_call: .; cdr3_aa: ASSLGARSAGDTQY
j_call: TRBJ1-5; v_call: TRBV28; d_call: .; cdr3_aa: ASSVERRPQH
j_call: TRBJ1-1; v_call: TRBV29-1; d_call: .; cdr3_aa: SVRQPNTEAF
j_call: TRBJ2-7; v_call: TRBV7-9; d_call: .; cdr3_aa: ASSHHRGAFSYEQY
j_call: TRBJ2-2; v_call: TRBV15; d_call: .; cdr3_aa: ATSTNTNTGELF
j_call: TRBJ2-1; v_call: TRBV7-9; d_call: .; cdr3_aa: ASSSGAFDEQF
j_call: TRBJ1-4; v_call: TRBV5-1; d_call: TRBD1; cdr3_aa: ASSSRTGDEKLF
j_call: TRBJ2-2; v_call: TRBV2; d_call: TRBD2; cdr3_aa: ASRRRAGENTGELF
j_call: TRBJ2-7; v_call: TRBV6-5; d_call: .; cdr3_aa: AHLAGRIYEQY
j_call: TRBJ1-4; v_call: TRBV10-3; d_call: .; cdr3_aa: AISESIGTGEKLF
j_call: TRBJ1-4; v_call: TRBV6-5; d_call: .; cdr3_aa: ASSYSRRANEKLF
j_call: TRBJ1-2; v_call: TRBV28; d_call: .; cdr3_aa: ASSFRPFDGYT
j_call: TRBJ2-5; v_call: TRBV28; d_call: .; cdr3_aa: ASKGGRGPKRETQY
j_call: TRBJ2-7; v_call: TRBV7-8; d_call: .; cdr3_aa: ASSLSPGSYEQY